This TCR beta chain stems from a study of T-cell reconstitution after alpha-beta-depleted transplantation in children. In the case of this clonotype: The target antigen is unknown.

The library targeted TCRbeta and was prepared with unique molecular identifiers. From the PCR reads, TCRdb called clonotypes with MiXCR, one entry per CDR3 protein. This repertoire shows some 260,000 distinct CDR3 sequences, roughly a quarter found once; its top ten account for under 5.5%. The CDR3 is made up of 15 amino acids. The junction had 7 bases not matched to a gene; V was cut back by 0 bases and J by 6 bases. Germline CDR1 reads MGHRA; CDR2 reads YSYEKL. Study-wide points: From surviving recipient T cells and thymic progenitors came the high day-60 TCRbeta diversity observed in some patients. After transplant, at about two months, alpha-beta T cells were reportedly derived from several hundred expanded graft clones. After one year, T-cell counts and TCRbeta diversity mostly came from new T cells.

This rearrangement joins TRBV4-1 to TRBJ2-7, with TRBD1 matching over 8 bases. This clonotype was sampled from a female patient between 2 and 15 years old who had a stem cell transplant for congenital amegakaryocytic thrombocytopenia, so the T cells may come from the graft donor. The sample in question was PBMCs, mostly from graft donor cells, obtained 360 days after TCRalphabeta/CD19-depleted stem cell transplant. CDR3 nucleotide sequence: TGCGCCAGCAGCCAAGATCGGGACAGGCTGTCCGAGCAGTACTTC. Translating it yields CASSQDRDRLSEQYF.